The T cell receptor beta chain described here comes from a study of blood T cell repertoires in COVID-19. Across the whole study: Collection of acute and convalescent COVID-19 samples took place in the United States, Italy and Spain.

Per the original methods: Estimation of nucleated cell counts was performed using reference gene primer amplification. Clones were sequenced by immunoSEQ multiplex PCR, and TCRdb holds only the in-frame ones, with some missing. The DNA was the basis for D and trimming; V, J and clone size are from that table. The sample carries about 150,000 clones, approximately 84% recorded once. The trim removed 5 bases at V and 0 bases at J, leaving 2 bases unmatched. The CDR3 has 15 amino acids. Germline CDR1 SGHTA, CDR2 FQGTGA. Input material: peripheral blood. The sequence came from a human donor in a cohort sampled during active COVID-19. This chain connects TRBV7-3 to TRBJ2-2, with TRBD2 matching 8 bases. CDR3 sequence (DNA): TGTGCCAGCAGCCTTAGCGGGACGAACACCGGGGAGCTGTTTTTT. Translated: CASSLSGTNTGELFF.